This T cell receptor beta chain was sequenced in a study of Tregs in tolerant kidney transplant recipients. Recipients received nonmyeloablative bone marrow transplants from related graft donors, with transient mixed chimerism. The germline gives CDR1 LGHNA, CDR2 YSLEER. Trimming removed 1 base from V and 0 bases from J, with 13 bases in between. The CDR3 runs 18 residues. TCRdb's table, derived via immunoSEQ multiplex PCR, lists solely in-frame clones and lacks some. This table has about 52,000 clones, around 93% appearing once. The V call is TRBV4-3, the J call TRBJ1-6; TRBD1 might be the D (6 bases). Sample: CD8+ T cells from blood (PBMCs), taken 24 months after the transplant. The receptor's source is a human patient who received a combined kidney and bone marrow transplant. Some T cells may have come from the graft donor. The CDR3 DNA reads TGCGCCAGCAGCCAAGCCGACAGGCTGAGCTCCTATAATTCACCCCTCCACTTT. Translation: CASSQADRLSSYNSPLHF.